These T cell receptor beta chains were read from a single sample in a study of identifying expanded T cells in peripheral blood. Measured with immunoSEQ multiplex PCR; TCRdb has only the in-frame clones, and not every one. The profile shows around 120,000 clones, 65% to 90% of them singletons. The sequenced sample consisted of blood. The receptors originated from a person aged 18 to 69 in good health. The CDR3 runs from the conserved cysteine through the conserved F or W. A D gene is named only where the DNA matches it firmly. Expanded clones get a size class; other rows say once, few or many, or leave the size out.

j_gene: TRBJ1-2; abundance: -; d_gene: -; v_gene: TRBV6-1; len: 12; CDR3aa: CASSEAGHGYTF; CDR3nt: TGTGCCAGCAGTGAAGCTGGGCATGGCTACACCTTC
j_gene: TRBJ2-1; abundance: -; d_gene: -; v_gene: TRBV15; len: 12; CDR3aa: CATSRDRQYLFF; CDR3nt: TGTGCCACCAGCAGAGATCGGCAGTACTTGTTCTTC
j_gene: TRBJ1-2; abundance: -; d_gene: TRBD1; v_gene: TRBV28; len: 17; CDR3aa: CASSSSSTGGADYGYTF; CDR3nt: TGTGCCAGCAGTTCCTCAAGCACAGGGGGCGCAGACTATGGCTACACCTTC
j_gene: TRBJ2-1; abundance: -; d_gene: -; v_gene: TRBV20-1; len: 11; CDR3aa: CSARGGSEQFF; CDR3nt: TGCAGTGCTAGAGGAGGATCGGAGCAGTTCTTC
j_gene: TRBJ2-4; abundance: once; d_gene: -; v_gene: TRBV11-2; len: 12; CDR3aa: CASSLAKNIQYF; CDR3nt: TGTGCCAGCAGCTTAGCCAAAAACATTCAGTACTTC
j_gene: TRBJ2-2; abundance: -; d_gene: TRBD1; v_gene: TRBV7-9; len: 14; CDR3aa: CASSTGQFTGELFF; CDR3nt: TGTGCCAGCAGCACGGGACAGTTCACCGGGGAGCTGTTTTTT
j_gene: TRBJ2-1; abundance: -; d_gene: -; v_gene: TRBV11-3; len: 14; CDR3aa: CASSFASSYNEQFF; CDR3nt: TGTGCCAGCAGCTTTGCTAGCTCCTACAATGAGCAGTTCTTC
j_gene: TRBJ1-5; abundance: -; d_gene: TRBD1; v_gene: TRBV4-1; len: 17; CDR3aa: CASSDHKSTGGDQPQHF; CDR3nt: TGCGCCAGCAGCGATCATAAATCGACAGGGGGAGATCAGCCCCAGCATTTT
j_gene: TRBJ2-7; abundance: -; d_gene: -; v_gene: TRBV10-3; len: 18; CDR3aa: CAIRPEDWKNEGTYEQYF; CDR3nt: TGTGCCATCAGACCTGAGGACTGGAAAAATGAAGGAACCTACGAGCAGTACTTC
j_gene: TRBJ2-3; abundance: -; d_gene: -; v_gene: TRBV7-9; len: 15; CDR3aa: CASSLLGTFTDTQYF; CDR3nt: TGTGCCAGCAGCTTATTGGGTACATTCACAGATACGCAGTATTTT
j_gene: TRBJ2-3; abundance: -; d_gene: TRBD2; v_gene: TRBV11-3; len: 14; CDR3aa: CASSFGGRMATQYF; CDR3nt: TGTGCCAGCAGCTTTGGCGGGAGAATGGCTACGCAGTATTTT
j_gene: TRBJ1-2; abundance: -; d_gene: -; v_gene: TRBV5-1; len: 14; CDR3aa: CASSPGWGAGGYTF; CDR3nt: TGCGCCAGCAGCCCCGGATGGGGGGCTGGAGGCTACACCTTC